The next 19 T cell receptor beta chains were all read from a single sample in a study of Graves' ophthalmopathy and Graves' hyperthyroidism. RNA transcripts were the template, and TCR beta CDR3 regions were amplified from them. HTBI primers were used in a first-round RT-PCR, which preceded a second-round multiplex PCR. Via MiXCR, TCRdb re-called the multiplex PCR reads, giving one row per CDR3 protein. The table has 350,000 or so distinct CDR3 sequences, about 17% seen once. Material: peripheral blood. The receptor set was obtained from an adult man with Graves' ophthalmopathy.

This clonotype showed up many times. The chain couples TRBV6-5 to TRBJ1-5; the D gene is possibly TRBD1 (5 bases). Germline V lookup: CDR1 MNHEY, CDR2 SVGAGI. There are 16 residues in the CDR3. V was cut by 2 bases and J by 2 bases, with 13 bases left in between. DNA of the CDR3: TGTGCCAGCAGTTACGGTAGGCAGGGCCGCAATCAGCCCCAGCATTTT. Residues: CASSYGRQGRNQPQHF.

The V call is TRBV6-5, the J call TRBJ1-2; 9 bases match TRBD1. The CDR3 contains 15 residues. The junction had 7 bases not matched to a gene; V was cut back by 0 bases and J by 8 bases. Germline V gene lookup returns CDR1 MNHEY and CDR2 SVGAGI. This CDR3 is CASSYSGDREGGYTF. Here the CDR3 DNA reads TGTGCCAGCAGTTACTCGGGGGACAGGGAGGGCGGCTACACCTTC.

In this sample, this clonotype turned up many times. This chain connects TRBV5-1 to TRBJ1-1; 7 bases match TRBD1. The length of the CDR3 is 16 residues. Trimming cost V 3 bases and J 5 bases; bases outside gene matches: 13. From germline, CDR1 is SGHRS and CDR2 YFSETQ. The CDR3 DNA reads TGCGCCAGCAGCTGGACCATCACAGGGGTTGCAACTGAAGCTTTCTTT. Residues: CASSWTITGVATEAFF.

This clonotype was observed many times. This sequence joins TRBV20-1 and TRBJ2-6, with D unresolved. Trimming took off 5 bases at V and 1 base at J, with 15 bases between the two ends. This CDR3 contains 16 residues. Germline CDR1 DFQATT, CDR2 SNEGSKA (reference sequence). CDR3 DNA: TGCAGTGCTCCAGACACCCAAGGGTCTGGGGCCAACGTCCTGACTTTC. Translating gives CSAPDTQGSGANVLTF.

This clonotype has ten or more counts. J is TRBJ2-5 and V is TRBV12-3 or TRBV12-4, with D perhaps assigned TRBD1 or TRBD2 (5 bases each). The CDR3 extends over 15 amino acids. Trimming left V 1 base short and J 7 bases short, with 16 bases between. CDR3 sequence (DNA): TGTGCCAGCAGTTTAGGACAACCCGAGGGACGGACCCAGTACTTC. Protein product: CASSLGQPEGRTQYF.

This clonotype appeared a few times. J is TRBJ2-7 and V is TRBV20-1; TRBD2 might be the D (6 bases). The ends were cut back, 0 bases at V and 2 bases at J, with 14 bases in the middle. CDR3 length: 15 residues. CDR1 is DFQATT and CDR2 is SNEGSKA in the germline V gene (reference sequence). The DNA of the CDR3 is TGCAGTGCTAGAGATCGGCGGGGCCTAACCTACGAGCAGTACTTC. This codes for CSARDRRGLTYEQYF.

This clonotype was observed many times. The germline gene is not matched at one end of the junction; a read error may be the cause. The chain carries TRBV27 and TRBJ2-2; tentative D call: TRBD2 (5 bases). Germline-derived CDR1 and CDR2 are MNHEY and SMNVEV (reference sequence). The CDR3 runs to 14 residues. The CDR3 is CASSLTWNTGELLF. The CDR3 DNA sequence: TGTGCCAGCAGTTTAACCTGGAACACCGGGGAGCTGCTTTTT.

This chain connects TRBV5-6 to TRBJ2-5; 7 bases map to TRBD1. V shed 0 bases and J 2 bases; nucleotides not matched to a gene: 4. Germline V gene sequence: CDR1 SGHDT, CDR2 YYEEEE. The CDR3 runs to 15 residues. CDR3 region: CASSLVGTAQETQYF. The CDR3, as DNA: TGTGCCAGCAGCTTGGTCGGGACAGCTCAAGAGACCCAGTACTTC.

This clonotype was recorded many times. The chain recombines TRBV29-1 with TRBJ1-1; D unresolved. The CDR3 covers 11 residues. V shed 7 bases and J shed 0 bases, with 6 bases lying between them. Per the germline V gene, CDR1 is SQVTM and CDR2 is ANQGSEA. CDR3 sequence reads: CSGKVNTEAFF. CDR3 nucleotides: TGCAGCGGTAAGGTGAACACTGAAGCTTTCTTT.

This clonotype was observed at least ten times. The chain links TRBV28 to TRBJ2-5; 8 nucleotides line up with TRBD2. Germline V CDR1 and CDR2: MDHEN, SYDVKM. Trimming cost V 6 bases and J 2 bases; bases outside gene matches: 5. This CDR3 is built from 14 residues. The DNA of the CDR3 is TGTGCCAGCAGGTCCGGGACTAGACAAGAGACCCAGTACTTC. It translates to CASRSGTRQETQYF. The full variable domain, its missing parts supplied by reference TRBV28 and TRBJ2-5, is DVKVTQSSRYLVKRTGEKVFLECVQDMDHENMFWYRQDPGLGLRLIYFSYDVKMKEKGDIPEGYSVSREKKERFSLILESASTNQTSMYLCASRSGTRQETQYFGPGTRLLVL.

This clonotype was observed at least ten times. The chain has TRBV18 and TRBJ1-5; unclear D gene. This CDR3 is 15 amino acids long. With 3 bases removed from V and 3 bases from J, the gap between germline ends came to 12 bases. CDR1 is KGHSH, CDR2 LQKENI, per germline. The CDR3 here is CASSPVSSNNQPQHF. The CDR3 bases are TGTGCCAGCTCACCGGTTTCCAGCAACAATCAGCCCCAGCATTTT. Full variable domain (outside the CDR3, taken from reference TRBV18 and TRBJ1-5): NAGVMQNPRHLVRRRGQEARLRCSPMKGHSHVYWYRQLPEEGLKFMVYLQKENIIDESGMPKERFSAEFPKEGPSILRIQQVVRGDSAAYFCASSPVSSNNQPQHFGDGTRLSIL.

As DNA, the CDR3 is TGTGCCAGCAGTCGTGGGACAGCTACGAACCGGGCCTACGAGCAGTACTTC. This translates into CASSRGTATNRAYEQYF. The chain links TRBV6-1 to TRBJ2-7, with 7 bases aligning to TRBD1. The CDR3 contains 17 residues. Looked up from germline, CDR1 is MNHNS and CDR2 is SASEGT. V shed 5 bases and J 2 bases; nucleotides not matched to a gene: 15.

This clonotype was detected ten times or more. The rearrangement joins TRBV6-5 to TRBJ2-7, with TRBD2 matching over 8 bases. J was trimmed by 0 bases and V by 0 bases; bases with no gene match: 19. The CDR3 loop spans 21 amino acids. Germline assignment: CDR1 MNHEY and CDR2 SVGAGI. The CDR3, as DNA: TGTGCCAGCAGTTACTCCCCTAGCCCTGGGCTAGCGGGCCACAGCTCCTACGAGCAGTACTTC. The encoded protein is CASSYSPSPGLAGHSSYEQYF.

Regarding this clonotype: The germline gene is not matched at one end of the junction; a read error may be the cause. V gene TRBV15 combines with J gene TRBJ1-5; 12 bases line up with TRBD1. Germline CDR1 and CDR2: LNHNV and YYDKDF (reference sequence). CDR3 length equals 14 residues. The CDR3 coding sequence is TGTGCCAGCAGCAGGGACAGGGGGCGCGGGCCCCAGCATTTT. This translates into CASSRDRGRGPQHF.

This clonotype has ten or more counts. This sequence joins TRBV20-1 and TRBJ2-7; TRBD2 aligns across 9 bases. The CDR3 is made up of 16 amino acids. The trim removed 0 bases at V and 3 bases at J, leaving 9 bases unmatched. Germline V CDR1 and CDR2: DFQATT, SNEGSKA (reference sequence). Here the CDR3 DNA reads TGCAGTGCTAGAGATCATCGGACTAGCGAGAACTACGAGCAGTACTTC. It yields the protein CSARDHRTSENYEQYF.

This clonotype occurred a few times. The chain has TRBV20-1 and TRBJ2-5; 16 nucleotides agree with TRBD2. With 0 bases clipped from V and 5 bases from J, the junction kept 6 bases outside the gene matches. This CDR3 comprises 17 residues. The germline gives CDR1 DFQATT, CDR2 SNEGSKA (reference sequence). CDR3 nucleotides: TGCAGTGCTAGAGACCTAGAGGGACTAGCGGGAGGGGAGACCCAGTACTTC. The encoded protein is CSARDLEGLAGGETQYF.

V gene TRBV7-8 combines with J gene TRBJ1-5, with 7 bases that match TRBD1. The junction had 10 bases not matched to a gene; V was cut back by 4 bases and J by 4 bases. The germline CDR1 and CDR2 sequences are SGHVS and FQNEAQ. This CDR3 contains 16 residues. The CDR3 coding sequence is TGTGCCAGCAGCTCCCAGGCGGGACAGAATAATCAGCCCCAGCATTTT. It is translated as CASSSQAGQNNQPQHF.

In this sample, this clonotype turned up many times. The chain links TRBV3-1 to TRBJ2-7; 11 positions match TRBD2. V lost 1 base and J lost 4; bases outside the gene matches: 3. Germline CDR1 and CDR2: LGHDT and YNNKEL (reference sequence). The CDR3 has 15 residues. The CDR3 reads CASSQGGTSGYEQYF. The CDR3 DNA follows: TGTGCCAGCAGCCAAGGGGGGACTAGCGGTTACGAGCAGTACTTC.

A few counts support this clonotype. The V gene is TRBV18, the J gene TRBJ2-7; 7 bases agree with TRBD1. Trimming at V came to 5 bases and at J to 2 bases, leaving 6 bases not matched to a gene. Germline V CDR1 and CDR2: KGHSH, LQKENI. The CDR3 is made up of 14 amino acids. The chain's CDR3 is CASSSGGPTYEQYF. The CDR3 DNA reads TGTGCCAGCTCATCAGGGGGACCCACCTACGAGCAGTACTTC.